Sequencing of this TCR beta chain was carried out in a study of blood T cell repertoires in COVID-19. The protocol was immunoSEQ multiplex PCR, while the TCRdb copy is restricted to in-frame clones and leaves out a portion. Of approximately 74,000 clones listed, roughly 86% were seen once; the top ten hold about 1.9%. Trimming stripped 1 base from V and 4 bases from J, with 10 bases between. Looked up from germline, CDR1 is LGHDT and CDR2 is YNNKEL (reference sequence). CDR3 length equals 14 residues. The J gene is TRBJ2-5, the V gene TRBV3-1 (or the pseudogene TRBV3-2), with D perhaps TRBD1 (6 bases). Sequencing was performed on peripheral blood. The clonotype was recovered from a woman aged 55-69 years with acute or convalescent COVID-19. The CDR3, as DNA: TGTGCCAGCAGCCAAGGGGGGCAGGGAGAGACCCAGTACTTC. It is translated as CASSQGGQGETQYF.